These 9 T cell receptor beta chains came from one sample sequenced in a study of molecular identifiers for immune sequencing clone quantification. TCRdb redid the calling of the PCR reads with MiXCR, one entry per CDR3 protein. The repertoire consists of around 480,000 distinct CDR3 sequences, with 25% occurring once and the leading ten covering under 0.8%. Sequenced material: naive CD8+ T cells from blood, with Jurkat cell RNA spiked in. The subset denotes: FACS-sorted CD8+CD4-CCR7+CD45RA+ naive T cells. The receptors were gathered from a human donor in good health. Some libraries in this study had Jurkat cell RNA spiked in.

Ten or more counts support this clonotype. The J gene is TRBJ2-1, the V gene TRBV5-1, with D possibly being TRBD1 or TRBD2 (5 bases each). The CDR3 covers 13 residues. Germline V lookup: CDR1 SGHRS, CDR2 YFSETQ. V was pared by 4 bases and J by 8 bases, with 13 bases between. DNA for the CDR3: TGCGCCAGCAGCGGTTGGGGGTTGGATGAGCAGTTCTTC. It encodes CASSGWGLDEQFF.

This clonotype occurred a few times. The chain is built from TRBV5-5 and TRBJ2-7; 7 bases map to TRBD1. This CDR3 comprises 15 residues. Losses at the gene ends were 4 bases for V and 0 bases for J; bases not matched to a gene: 7. Germline V lookup: CDR1 SGHKS, CDR2 YYEKEE (reference sequence). This chain's CDR3 is CASSQGQAASYEQYF. The CDR3 coding sequence is TGTGCCAGCAGCCAAGGACAGGCGGCCTCCTACGAGCAGTACTTC. Full variable domain (rest looked up from reference TRBV5-5 and TRBJ2-7): DAGVTQSPTHLIKTRGQQVTLRCSPISGHKSVSWYQQVLGQGPQFIFQYYEKEERGRGNFPDRFSARQFPNYSSELNVNALLLGDSALYLCASSQGQAASYEQYFGPGTRLTVT.

About this clonotype: A read error may produce the germline difference seen at one junction end. This rearrangement joins TRBV7-9 to TRBJ2-7; maybe TRBD1 (6 bases). The CDR3 contains 12 residues. The germline gives CDR1 SEHNR, CDR2 FQNEAQ (reference sequence). This CDR3 is CASSSLGQSARF. In DNA form, the CDR3 reads TGTGCCAGCAGCTCCTTGGGACAAAGCGCTCGCTTC.

Concerning this clonotype itself: One base away lies a much larger clone, so this may be a sequencing read error. V usage is TRBV5-1 and J usage is TRBJ1-1; D remains unclear. Trimming took off 7 bases at V and 0 bases at J, with 13 bases between the two ends. Germline-derived CDR1 and CDR2 are SGHRS and YFSETQ. The CDR3 extends over 14 amino acids. The CDR3: CASSEIDLNTEAFF. For the CDR3, the DNA is TGCGCCAGCTCCGAGATAGATTTGAACACTGAAGCTTTCTTT.

This clonotype was detected many times. V and J are TRBV4-1 and TRBJ2-1, with 10 positions matching TRBD2. The J segment lost 5 bases and the V segment lost 6 bases, leaving 7 bases of the junction unmatched. Looked up from germline, CDR1 is MGHRA and CDR2 is YSYEKL. CDR3 size: 15 residues. This CDR3 is CASSFLAGGDNEQFF. The CDR3 DNA reads TGCGCCAGCAGTTTCTTAGCGGGGGGAGACAATGAGCAGTTCTTC.

This clonotype was counted ten times or more. The chain employs TRBV10-3 and TRBJ2-7; D may correspond to TRBD1 or TRBD2 (6 bases each). The CDR3 spans 13 residues. The V and J ends lost 2 bases and 5 bases respectively, with 10 bases between them. The germline gives CDR1 ENHRY, CDR2 SYGVKD. The CDR3 loop reads CAISEEGEDEQYF. The CDR3 DNA follows: TGTGCCATCAGTGAGGAGGGGGAGGACGAGCAGTACTTC.

The chain couples TRBV5-3 to TRBJ2-3; TRBD2 aligns across 14 bases. TRBV5-3 is marked as an open reading frame, function uncertain. The V gene end was trimmed by 8 bases and the J gene end by 6 bases; junction bases not matched to a gene: 14. The CDR3 has 17 amino acids. The CDR3 region is CASSLFVTSGGADTQYF. The CDR3 nucleotides read TGTGCCAGCAGCCTTTTCGTGACTAGCGGGGGGGCGGATACGCAGTATTTT.

A few counts support this clonotype. CDR3 coding DNA: TGTGCCAGCAGTTACGGACTAGGGTCCTTCACAGATACGCAGTATTTT. Translating it yields CASSYGLGSFTDTQYF. V usage is TRBV6-2 or TRBV6-3 and J usage is TRBJ2-3; TRBD2 agrees at 7 bases. The CDR3 runs to 16 residues. V was pared by 2 bases and J by 2 bases, with 7 bases of the junction left unmatched. CDR1 MNHEY and CDR2 SVGEGT come from the germline V gene.

The chain joins TRBV5-1 to TRBJ2-7; 12 bases agree with TRBD2. J was trimmed by 2 bases and V by 1 base; bases with no gene match: 4. CDR3 length equals 16 residues. In germline, CDR1 is SGHRS, CDR2 YFSETQ. The CDR3 sequence: CASSLQTSGGTYEQYF. The CDR3 nucleotides read TGCGCCAGCAGCTTGCAAACTAGCGGGGGGACCTACGAGCAGTACTTC. The variable domain in full, with the rest retrieved from reference TRBV5-1 and TRBJ2-7, is KAGVTQTPRYLIKTRGQQVTLSCSPISGHRSVSWYQQTPGQGLQFLFEYFSETQRNKGNFPGRFSGRQFSNSRSEMNVSTLELGDSALYLCASSLQTSGGTYEQYFGPGTRLTVT.